What follows are 15 T cell receptor beta chains derived from one specimen sequenced in a study of blood T cell repertoires in COVID-19. Sequencing used immunoSEQ multiplex PCR; TCRdb keeps in-frame clones, though not all of them. The sample has around 250,000 clones, roughly nine tenths seen once. Input material: PBMCs or T cells enriched from blood (not recorded which). The source of these receptors is a human donor in a cohort exposed to, infected with or recovered from COVID-19 (not recorded which). The donor label of this sample is uncertain.

The chain combines TRBV11-2 with TRBJ2-3; maybe TRBD2 (6 bases). V gave up 5 bases and J gave up 11 bases, with 20 bases separating them. This CDR3 spans 14 amino acids. Germline values: CDR1 SGHAT, CDR2 FQNNGV. The chain's CDR3 is CASSPRLGVRGQYF. The DNA of the CDR3 is TGTGCCAGCAGCCCACGACTAGGCGTGAGGGGGCAGTATTTT.

V is TRBV10-3 and J is TRBJ1-5; 9 bases line up with TRBD1. With 4 bases clipped from V and 5 bases from J, the junction kept 6 bases outside the gene matches. CDR1 is ENHRY, CDR2 SYGVKD, per germline. This CDR3 spans 15 amino acids. The CDR3 reads CAISGDTGGHQPQHF. Here the CDR3 DNA reads TGTGCCATCAGTGGCGATACAGGGGGCCATCAGCCCCAGCATTTT.

This chain links TRBV10-3 with TRBJ2-5, with TRBD1 identical over 10 bases. This CDR3 has 15 amino acids. CDR1 and CDR2 (germline): ENHRY, SYGVKD. Losses at the gene ends were 6 bases for V and 4 bases for J; bases not matched to a gene: 8. CDR3 nucleotide sequence: TGTGCCATCAGCTACCGGGACAGGGGAACAGAGACCCAGTACTTC. Protein: CAISYRDRGTETQYF.

The chain carries TRBV9 and TRBJ1-3, with 7 bases aligning to TRBD1. Germline loops: CDR1 SGDLS, CDR2 YYNGEE. The length of the CDR3 is 18 residues. J gave up 0 bases and V 0 bases, and 9 bases lay outside the gene matches. The CDR3: CASSVAGTASYSGNTIYF. The CDR3 DNA follows: TGTGCCAGCAGCGTAGCCGGGACAGCCAGTTACTCTGGAAACACCATATATTTT.

The V call is TRBV7-3, the J call TRBJ2-2, with D tentatively TRBD1 (5 bases). CDR3 length: 13 amino acids. Germline CDR1 reads SGHTA; CDR2 reads FQGTGA. Trimming removed 5 bases at V and 6 bases at J, with 10 bases between. The CDR3 reads CASSPTESGELFF. The DNA for the CDR3 is TGTGCCAGCAGCCCGACAGAGTCCGGGGAGCTGTTTTTT.

V is TRBV3-1 (or the pseudogene TRBV3-2) and J is TRBJ2-7; tentative D call: TRBD2 (6 bases). This CDR3 has 11 residues. Trimming pared 3 bases from V and 7 bases from J, leaving 7 bases between. Germline V gene lookup returns CDR1 LGHDT and CDR2 YNNKEL (reference sequence). The CDR3 loop is CASSHGGEQYF. CDR3 sequence (DNA): TGTGCCAGCAGCCACGGGGGTGAGCAGTACTTC.

Details on this clone: Within the sample, other DNA sequences also encode this same CDR3. The gene calls are TRBV6-5 and TRBJ1-3; D is perhaps TRBD1 (5 bases). The V end was cut by 4 bases, the J end by 7 bases, with 11 bases between. The germline V gene has CDR1 MNHEY and CDR2 SVGAGI. The CDR3 contains 13 residues. CDR3 amino acids: CASSSGSGNTIYF. The CDR3 DNA is TGTGCCAGCAGTTCAGGGTCCGGGAACACCATATATTTT.

This clone has a handful of counts. This chain joins TRBV10-3 and TRBJ1-1; 8 bases are a match to TRBD1. There are 14 residues in the CDR3. The V and J ends lost 2 bases and 6 bases, in that order; junction bases with no gene match: 5. Germline lookup yields CDR1 ENHRY and CDR2 SYGVKD. Here the CDR3 DNA reads TGTGCCATCAGTGAGGAAGACAGGGGCGCTGAAGCTTTCTTT. Translated, it gives CAISEEDRGAEAFF.

This chain links TRBV19 with TRBJ1-5, with 7 bases identical to TRBD1. The V and J ends lost 5 bases and 7 bases, in that order; junction bases with no gene match: 11. Germline loops: CDR1 LNHDA, CDR2 SQIVND (reference sequence). This CDR3 region has 15 residues. The CDR3 DNA follows: TGTGCCAGTAGTCAGGAGAACAGGGGACGGCAGCCCCAGCATTTT. Translated, it gives CASSQENRGRQPQHF.

The rearrangement uses TRBV19 and TRBJ1-1, with D uncertain. The CDR3 sequence is 16 residues long. CDR1 LNHDA and CDR2 SQIVND come from the germline V gene (reference sequence). Trimming pared 6 bases from V and 5 bases from J, leaving 22 bases between. CDR3 loop: CASSLSPFRRGTEAFF. The CDR3 DNA reads as TGTGCCAGTAGCCTCTCCCCGTTTCGGCGAGGTACTGAAGCTTTCTTT.

The V gene is TRBV7-3, the J gene TRBJ2-1, with a weak D call TRBD1 (6 bases). The CDR3 spans 12 residues. Germline-derived CDR1 and CDR2 are SGHTA and FQGTGA. The ends were cut back, 6 bases at V and 7 bases at J, with 10 bases in the middle. The CDR3 DNA reads TGTGCCAGCAGTCTACAGGGAAATGAGCAGTTCTTC. Its translation is CASSLQGNEQFF. The complete variable domain, with remaining parts taken from reference TRBV7-3 and TRBJ2-1, reads GAGVSQTPSNKVTEKGKYVELRCDPISGHTALYWYRQSLGQGPEFLIYFQGTGAADDSGLPNDRFFAVRPEGSVSTLKIQRTERGDSAVYLCASSLQGNEQFFGPGTRLTVL.

The chain uses TRBV9 and TRBJ2-7, with TRBD1 matching over 10 bases. Germline V gene data show CDR1 as SGDLS and CDR2 as YYNGEE. V was clipped by 3 bases and J by 5 bases; unmatched bases: 5. This CDR3 is built from 14 residues. Here the CDR3 DNA reads TGTGCCAGCAGCGGGACAGGGGGGAGTAACGAGCAGTACTTC. This codes for CASSGTGGSNEQYF.

The rearrangement joins TRBV18 to TRBJ1-2; 7 positions agree with TRBD1. Germline V gene data show CDR1 as KGHSH and CDR2 as LQKENI. This CDR3 contains 17 residues. V shed 3 bases and J 1 base; nucleotides not matched to a gene: 11. This CDR3 is CASSPDTSRGLNYGYTF. CDR3 DNA: TGTGCCAGCTCACCGGACACCTCAAGGGGGCTTAACTATGGCTACACCTTC.

The genes are TRBV12-5 and TRBJ2-3; D unresolved. V lost 2 bases, J lost 6 bases, and 3 bases lay in between. The CDR3 loop spans 11 amino acids. The germline gives CDR1 LGHNT, CDR2 FRNRAP. This CDR3 reads CASGLYDTQYF. Written as DNA, the CDR3 is TGTGCTAGTGGTTTGTATGATACGCAGTATTTT.

The chain couples TRBV5-1 to TRBJ2-3, with 8 bases that match TRBD2. The CDR3 is made up of 15 amino acids. V shed 1 base and J 5 bases; nucleotides not matched to a gene: 6. The germline V gene encodes CDR1 SGHRS and CDR2 YFSETQ. This CDR3 reads CASSLTGGSGDTQYF. CDR3 nucleotides: TGCGCCAGCAGCTTGACGGGGGGGAGTGGAGATACGCAGTATTTT.